One TCR beta chain is described in this entry. This sample was included in a study of cytomegalovirus exposure and HLA in healthy donors. The CDR3 length is 17 residues. Losses at the gene ends were 0 bases for V and 6 bases for J; bases not matched to a gene: 11. CDR1 and CDR2 (germline): PRHDT, FYEKMQ (reference sequence). It was with 60 Vbeta and 13 Jbeta primers that the PCR ran. Assay: immunoSEQ multiplex PCR; the TCRdb copy retains only in-frame clones and omits some. Of under 150,000 clones listed, 60% to 80% were seen once; the top ten hold approximately 1%. The chain combines TRBV13 with TRBJ1-2; TRBD1 matches at 9 bases. This TCR derives from a man aged 18 to 29 in good health and CMV-seronegative. Sequenced material: PBMCs. Here the CDR3 reads CASSLGAPTGGLDGYTF. The DNA of the CDR3 is TGTGCCAGCAGCTTAGGAGCCCCAACAGGGGGCCTCGATGGCTACACCTTC.